This TCR beta chain was documented in a study of long-term antiretroviral therapy in people with HIV. Every donor contributed at least one pre-ART and at least two post-ART PBMC samples. In the United States, treatment was given to all participants with HIV. Points on this clone: Its antigen is not known.

Study observations and caveats: Neither ART adherence, viral resistance nor therapy changes were documented. ART preceded a rise in diversity that nonetheless stayed lower than in transplant donor controls.

Version v3.0 of the immunoSEQ assay ran at survey level. TCRdb keeps only in-frame clones here, not all; method: immunoSEQ multiplex PCR. The sample yields 9,500 to 12,000 clones, around 88% seen once. The ends lost 4 bases at V and 5 bases at J; junction bases unmatched: 8. Germline V gene sequence: CDR1 SGHVS, CDR2 FQNEAQ. This CDR3 has 14 residues. The chain carries TRBV7-8 and TRBJ2-7; 7 nucleotides line up with TRBD2. This sequence was found in a woman aged 40 to 49 with HIV. The source material was unsorted PBMCs, sampled 0.2 years before starting antiretroviral therapy. The CDR3 loop is CASSSGTTRDEQYF. The CDR3 nucleotides read TGTGCCAGCAGCTCCGGGACTACCCGCGACGAGCAGTACTTC.